The 14 T cell receptor beta chains below all came from one sample that was sequenced in a study of T cell changes during pregnancy in multiple sclerosis. Data came from immunoSEQ multiplex PCR; TCRdb stores just in-frame clones and leaves some out. The sample lists some 74,000 clones; roughly 92% were seen once. Sequencing used peripheral blood, obtained before pregnancy. These receptors came from a female donor with multiple sclerosis, enrolled in a pregnancy study.

The chain uses TRBV7-9 and TRBJ1-2; 7 nucleotides line up with TRBD1. The J segment lost 4 bases and the V segment lost 4 bases, leaving 6 bases of the junction unmatched. This CDR3 contains 14 residues. The germline gives CDR1 SEHNR, CDR2 FQNEAQ (reference sequence). The CDR3 DNA reads TGTGCCAGCAGCTCCCGGGACAGATTCTATGGCTACACCTTC. Its translation: CASSSRDRFYGYTF.

This clone was seen once. The gene calls are TRBV27 and TRBJ2-1; 10 nucleotides line up with TRBD1. V trimming: 6 bases; J trimming: 7 bases; junction bases outside the gene matches: 9. Germline V lookup: CDR1 MNHEY, CDR2 SMNVEV (reference sequence). CDR3 length: 15 residues. CDR3 nucleotides: TGTGCCAGCAGGAAGACAGGGGGCTCGATTAATGAGCAGTTCTTC. This encodes CASRKTGGSINEQFF.

The chain recombines TRBV19 with TRBJ2-1, with D possibly TRBD2 on 6 matching bases. V was shortened by 7 bases and J by 9 bases, with 10 bases between the two germline ends. The CDR3 extends over 11 amino acids. Germline V gene lookup returns CDR1 LNHDA and CDR2 SQIVND (reference sequence). The CDR3 coding sequence is TGTGCCAGTACCCATAGCGGTGAGCAGTTCTTC. Translating gives CASTHSGEQFF.

J is TRBJ2-3 and V is TRBV11-1, with TRBD2 as a possible D gene (6 bases). The V gene's germline CDR1 is SGHAT and CDR2 FQDESV (reference sequence). The CDR3 totals 16 residues. Trimming cost V 1 base and J 0 bases, with 11 bases left between them. The CDR3 DNA reads TGTGCCAGCAGCTTAGAAAGGCGGGAAAGCACAGATACGCAGTATTTT. The encoded protein is CASSLERRESTDTQYF.

The chain links TRBV6-1 to TRBJ2-1, with unresolved D. Trimming pared 5 bases from V and 8 bases from J, leaving 7 bases between. The CDR3 runs 11 residues. Germline V gene sequence: CDR1 MNHNS, CDR2 SASEGT. DNA for the CDR3: TGTGCCAGCAGTCAGTTGGATGAGCAGTTCTTC. Amino acids: CASSQLDEQFF.

The chain employs TRBV7-2 and TRBJ2-3; TRBD2 matches at 9 bases. V dropped 1 base and J dropped 2; count of bases not matched to a gene: 1. Germline lookup yields CDR1 SGHTA and CDR2 FQGNSA. The CDR3 runs to 15 residues. CDR3: CASSLVAGVTDTQYF. The CDR3 DNA reads TGTGCCAGCAGCTTAGTAGCGGGAGTCACAGATACGCAGTATTTT.

The V call is TRBV11-1, the J call TRBJ2-7; TRBD2 matches at 7 bases. V lost 1 base and J lost 2; bases outside the gene matches: 8. This CDR3 comprises 16 residues. The germline V gene has CDR1 SGHAT and CDR2 FQDESV (reference sequence). The CDR3 DNA reads as TGTGCCAGCAGCTTAGAATTTTCGGGAGGACCCTACGAGCAGTACTTC. It translates to CASSLEFSGGPYEQYF.

The chain employs TRBV11-3 and TRBJ2-7; D gene unclear. CDR3 size: 12 residues. The germline gives CDR1 SGHNT, CDR2 YENEEA. Trimming took 0 bases from V and 6 from J, leaving 6 bases between them. The CDR3 reads CASSLDFLEQYF. The CDR3 DNA follows: TGTGCCAGCAGCTTAGATTTCCTCGAGCAGTACTTC.

The V gene is TRBV2, the J gene TRBJ2-2; D is unclear. Germline loops: CDR1 SNHLY, CDR2 FYNNEI. The CDR3 runs to 15 residues. V was trimmed by 1 base and J by 2 bases, leaving 8 bases between them. The CDR3 DNA is TGTGCCAGCAGTGAAGTGGCTGGTAACACCGGGGAGCTGTTTTTT. Its protein is CASSEVAGNTGELFF.

The chain combines TRBV18 with TRBJ2-3, with 11 bases lining up with TRBD2. Germline V gene data show CDR1 as KGHSH and CDR2 as LQKENI. J gave up 5 bases and V 3 bases, and 7 bases lay outside the gene matches. There are 16 residues in the CDR3. CDR3 bases: TGTGCCAGCTCACCTCTTAGCGGGAGGGCCGGAGATACGCAGTATTTT. Protein product: CASSPLSGRAGDTQYF.

The genes are TRBV7-8 and TRBJ1-5; D is uncertain. Trimming took 2 bases from V and 0 from J, leaving 8 bases between them. The CDR3 has 15 amino acids. Germline values: CDR1 SGHVS, CDR2 FQNEAQ. CDR3 sequence: CASSLTRISNQPQHF. CDR3 nucleotide sequence: TGTGCCAGCAGCTTAACCAGGATTAGCAATCAGCCCCAGCATTTT.

The table lists this clone with many counts. The CDR3 DNA reads as TGTGCCAGCAGTGACTCTAGCGGGAACACAGATACGCAGTATTTT. Translation: CASSDSSGNTDTQYF. The V and J genes are TRBV6-4 and TRBJ2-3; 8 bases fit TRBD2. The germline V gene encodes CDR1 MRHNA and CDR2 SNTAGT. Trimming at V came to 0 bases and at J to 2 bases, leaving 1 base not matched to a gene. The CDR3 covers 15 residues.

V usage is TRBV2 and J usage is TRBJ2-3, with TRBD1 matching over 7 bases. The germline gives CDR1 SNHLY, CDR2 FYNNEI. This CDR3 has 14 residues. V trimming: 4 bases; J trimming: 8 bases; junction bases outside the gene matches: 9. The CDR3 sequence is CASSGVKGASTQYF. CDR3 nucleotide sequence: TGTGCCAGCAGTGGGGTTAAGGGGGCCAGTACGCAGTATTTT.

This clone was seen more than once but under ten times. The chain uses TRBV19 and TRBJ1-1; possibly TRBD1 for D (5 bases). The germline V and J ends were trimmed by 7 bases and 1 base, with 16 bases remaining between them. This CDR3 has 15 residues. Per the germline V gene, CDR1 is LNHDA and CDR2 is SQIVND (reference sequence). CDR3 residues: CASKGRDATNTEAFF. The CDR3 nucleotides read TGTGCCAGTAAAGGCAGGGATGCTACGAACACTGAAGCTTTCTTT.